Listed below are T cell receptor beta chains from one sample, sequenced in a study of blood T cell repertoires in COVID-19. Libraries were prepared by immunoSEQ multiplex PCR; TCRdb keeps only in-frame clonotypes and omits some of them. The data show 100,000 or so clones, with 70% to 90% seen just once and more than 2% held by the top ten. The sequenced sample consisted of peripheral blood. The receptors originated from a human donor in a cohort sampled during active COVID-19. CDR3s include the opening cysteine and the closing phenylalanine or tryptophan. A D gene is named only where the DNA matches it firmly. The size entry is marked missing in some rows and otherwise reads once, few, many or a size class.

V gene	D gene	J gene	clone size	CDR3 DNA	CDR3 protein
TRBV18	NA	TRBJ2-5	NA	TGTGCCAGCTCACGAAACAGTGCTGATGTAGAGACCCAGTACTTC	CASSRNSADVETQYF
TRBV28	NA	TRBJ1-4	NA	TGTGCCAGCAGTTTACTGGGCCCTGAAAAACTGTTTTTT	CASSLLGPEKLFF
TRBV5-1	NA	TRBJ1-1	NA	TGCGCCAGCAGCTTGGGCGGGGGCCCTGGCACTGAAGCTTTCTTT	CASSLGGGPGTEAFF
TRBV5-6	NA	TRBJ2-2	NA	TGTGCCAGCAGCTACACCGGGACTCTCGGCGCCGGGGAGCTGTTTTTT	CASSYTGTLGAGELFF
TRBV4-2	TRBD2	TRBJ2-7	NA	TGTGCCAGCAGCCAAGATAGGAGCGGGGCTAGCGGGAATAGTTACGAGCAGTACTTC	CASSQDRSGASGNSYEQYF
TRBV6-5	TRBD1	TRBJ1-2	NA	TGTGCCAGCTCCCAACAGGGGGTATGGGAGACCGGCTACACCTTC	CASSQQGVWETGYTF
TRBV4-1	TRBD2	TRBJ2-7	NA	TGCGCCAGCAGCCCCCCGGGGGGGTGGGGCTCCTCGGGGGTCTCCTACGAGCAGTACTTC	CASSPPGGWGSSGVSYEQYF
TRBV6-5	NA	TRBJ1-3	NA	TGTGCCAGCAGTATGCACAGCTCTGGAAACACCATATATTTT	CASSMHSSGNTIYF
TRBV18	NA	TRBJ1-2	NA	TGTGCCAGCTCACCACCTTTTACAGATACCCACTATGGCTACACCTTC	CASSPPFTDTHYGYTF
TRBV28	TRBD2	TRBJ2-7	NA	TGTGCCAGCAGTTTGGGGGGGTACGAGCAGTACTTC	CASSLGGYEQYF
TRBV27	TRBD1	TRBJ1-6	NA	TGTGCCAGCAGTCCACCGGGACAGGGACGTGTAGGGAATTCACCCCTCCACTTT	CASSPPGQGRVGNSPLHF
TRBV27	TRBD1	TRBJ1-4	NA	TGTGCCAGCAGTTTATCGAAGGGACAGGGGAATGAAAAACTGTTTTTT	CASSLSKGQGNEKLFF
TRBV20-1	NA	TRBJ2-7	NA	TGCAGTGCACTACTGGCCTACGAGCAGTACTTC	CSALLAYEQYF
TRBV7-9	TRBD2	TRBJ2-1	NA	TGTGCCAGCAGCGCCACTAGCGGGAGAGGGAATGAGCAGTTCTTC	CASSATSGRGNEQFF
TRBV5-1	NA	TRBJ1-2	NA	TGCGCCAGCAGCTTGACGGGTGGTAACATCTATGGCTACACCTTC	CASSLTGGNIYGYTF
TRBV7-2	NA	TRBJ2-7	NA	TGTGCCAGCAGCTTAGGGCAGGTTTCCTACGAGCAGTACTTC	CASSLGQVSYEQYF
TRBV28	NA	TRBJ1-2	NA	TGTGCCACCAAGCAAATGGGGACGGGACTGTACTATGGCTACACCTTC	CATKQMGTGLYYGYTF
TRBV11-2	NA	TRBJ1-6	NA	TGTGCCAGCAGCTTAGGCCCTATTAATTCACCCCTCCACTTT	CASSLGPINSPLHF
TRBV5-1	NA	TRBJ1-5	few	TGCGCCAGCAATGGTAATGGCGGGCAGCCCCAGCATTTT	CASNGNGGQPQHF
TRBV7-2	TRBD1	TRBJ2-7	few	TGTGCCAGCAGCCCCGGACAGGGAGCCTACGAGCAGTACTTC	CASSPGQGAYEQYF
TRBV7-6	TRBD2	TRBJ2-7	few	TGTGCCAGCAGCGCCTTCGGGGGGGCGGTTTGGGAGCAGTACTTC	CASSAFGGAVWEQYF
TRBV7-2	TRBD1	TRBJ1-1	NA	TGTGCCAGCAGCCCAAGCAACCCTTACCTCAGGGGGAGTGGCACTGAAGCTTTCTTT	CASSPSNPYLRGSGTEAFF
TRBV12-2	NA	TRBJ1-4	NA	TGTGCAAGTCGCCCACGAAGGGGGAAGTATGAAAAACTGTTTTTT	CASRPRRGKYEKLFF
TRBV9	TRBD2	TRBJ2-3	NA	TGTGCCAGCAGCGTAGATCCGGGGGAGGGAGATACGCAGTATTTT	CASSVDPGEGDTQYF
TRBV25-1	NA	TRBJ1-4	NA	TGTGCCAGCAGTGAATCGGACAGACCAGGAAAACTGTTTTTT	CASSESDRPGKLFF
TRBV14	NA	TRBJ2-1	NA	TGTGCCAGCAGCCATCTAGGGGCGAGCTCCTACAATGAGCAGTTCTTC	CASSHLGASSYNEQFF
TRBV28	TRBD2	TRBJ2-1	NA	TGTGCCAGCAGTCCTAGCGGGGGCCCGTACAATGAGCAGTTCTTC	CASSPSGGPYNEQFF
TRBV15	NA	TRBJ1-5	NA	TGTGCCACCAGCAAACAGGGCAATCAGCCCCAGCATTTT	CATSKQGNQPQHF
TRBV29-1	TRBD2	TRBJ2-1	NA	TGCAGCGGGGGGACTAGTACCCTCAATGAGCAGTTCTTC	CSGGTSTLNEQFF
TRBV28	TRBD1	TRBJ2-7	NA	TGTGCCAGCATATCCCTCGGACAGGGTGTCTCCTACGAGCAGTACTTC	CASISLGQGVSYEQYF
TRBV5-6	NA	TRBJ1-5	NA	TGTGCCAGCAGCTTGGGGCAGGGCCAGCGTCAGCCCCAGCATTTT	CASSLGQGQRQPQHF
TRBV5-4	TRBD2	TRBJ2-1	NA	TGTGCCAGCAGCTACTCCTTGGGACTAGAGGTCAATGAGCAGTTCTTC	CASSYSLGLEVNEQFF
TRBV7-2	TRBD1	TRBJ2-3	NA	TGTGCCAGCAGCCCAAGGACAGGTTATAGCACAGATACGCAGTATTTT	CASSPRTGYSTDTQYF
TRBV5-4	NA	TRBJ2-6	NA	TGTGCCAGCAGCTTGTCGACAGCCGGGGCCAACGTCCTGACTTTC	CASSLSTAGANVLTF
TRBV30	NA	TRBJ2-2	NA	TGTGCCTGGAGCACGCAAGGGGCCGGGGAGCTGTTTTTT	CAWSTQGAGELFF
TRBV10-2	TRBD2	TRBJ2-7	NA	TGCGCCAGCAACGGACTAGCGGGAGATTCCCACGAGCAGTACTTC	CASNGLAGDSHEQYF
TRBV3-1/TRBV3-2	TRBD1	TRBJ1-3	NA	TGTGCCAGCAGCCTAGGGACAGGGACTGGAAACACCATATATTTT	CASSLGTGTGNTIYF
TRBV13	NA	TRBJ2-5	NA	TGTGCCAGCAGCTTGCGGGCAGGAGAGACCCAGTACTTC	CASSLRAGETQYF
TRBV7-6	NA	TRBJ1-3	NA	TGTGCCAGCAGCTTATTCACAGGGACTGGAAACACCATATATTTT	CASSLFTGTGNTIYF
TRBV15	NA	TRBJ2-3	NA	TGTGCCACCACCCCAGGGGTATCAGATACGCAGTATTTT	CATTPGVSDTQYF
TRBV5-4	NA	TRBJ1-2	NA	TGTGCCAGCAGCTTACACAACGGGAACTATGGCTACACCTTC	CASSLHNGNYGYTF
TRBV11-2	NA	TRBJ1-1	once	TGTGCCAGCAGCTTAGGGCAGGGGTACACTGAAGCTTTCTTT	CASSLGQGYTEAFF
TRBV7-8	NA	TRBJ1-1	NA	TGTGCCAGCAGCCCGGCTAGGACTTTAATGAACACTGAAGCTTTCTTT	CASSPARTLMNTEAFF
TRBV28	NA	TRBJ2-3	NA	TGTGCCAGCAGGTCCAGGACATTAAACACAGATACGCAGTATTTT	CASRSRTLNTDTQYF
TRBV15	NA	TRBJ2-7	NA	TGTGCCACCAGCAGGGGGGTTAGGGCAGGGGATGGTTACGAGCAGTACTTC	CATSRGVRAGDGYEQYF
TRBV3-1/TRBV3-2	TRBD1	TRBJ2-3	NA	TGTGCCAGCAAGGGACAGGGGTCCAACACAGATACGCAGTATTTT	CASKGQGSNTDTQYF
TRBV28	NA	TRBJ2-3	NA	TGTGCCAGCAGTTCCCCTACCGAGACTCCTAGCACAGATACGCAGTATTTT	CASSSPTETPSTDTQYF
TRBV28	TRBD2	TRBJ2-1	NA	TGTGCCAGCTTTCCCGGGACTAGCGGGAGGAGGGAGCAGTTCTTC	CASFPGTSGRREQFF
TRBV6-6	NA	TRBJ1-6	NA	TGTGCCAGCAGTTACGCAGAGAAGCGCGAACCCCTCCACTTT	CASSYAEKREPLHF
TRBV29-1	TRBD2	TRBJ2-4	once	TGCAGCGTGGGACTATTAGCCAAAAACATTCAGTACTTC	CSVGLLAKNIQYF
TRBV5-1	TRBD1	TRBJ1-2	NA	TGCGCCAGCAGCCCACTTCCGGGACAGTGGGATGGCTACACCTTC	CASSPLPGQWDGYTF